This T cell receptor (beta chain) stems from a study of cytomegalovirus exposure and HLA in healthy donors. The primer mix had 60 Vbeta and 13 Jbeta primers. Only in-frame clones appear in the TCRdb table, and some are missing; sequencing was by immunoSEQ multiplex PCR. The sample has roughly 160,000 clones, roughly 84% seen once. This CDR3 comprises 16 residues. Looked up from germline, CDR1 is LGHNA and CDR2 is YSLEER. V was pared by 0 bases and J by 7 bases, with 15 bases between. The receptor comes from a young man in good health and CMV-seronegative. Sequencing was done on a sample of PBMCs. The V gene is TRBV4-3, the J gene TRBJ1-4; D gene uncertain. The CDR3 loop is CASSQDYIEDGEKLFF. The CDR3 bases are TGCGCCAGCAGCCAAGATTATATAGAGGATGGTGAAAAACTGTTTTTT.